The TCR beta chain described here comes from a study of cytomegalovirus exposure and HLA in healthy donors. This clone was seen more than once but under ten times. Its matching antigen is unknown. V lost 7 bases to trimming and J lost 2 bases, with 21 bases between them. Per the germline V gene, CDR1 is SQVTM and CDR2 is ANQGSEA. The CDR3 totals 17 residues. PCR employed 60 Vbeta and 13 Jbeta primers. Sequencing was performed with immunoSEQ multiplex PCR; in TCRdb, only in-frame clones are kept and a portion is missing. The data contain 45,000 to 70,000 clones, roughly 82% of them singletons. Study findings and constraints: While the bulk of TCR sequences proved rare, some public TCRs turned up in many donors. Cytomegalovirus status was reportedly diagnosed by the classifier with high sensitivity and specificity.

The chain links TRBV29-1 to TRBJ2-6; possible D gene TRBD1, 7 bases. Sequenced input: PBMCs. This sequence originates from a man aged 25-45 years in good health and CMV-seronegative. CDR3 in DNA: TGCAGCGAACCAAAGGAGGAGGGGGCTGCTGGGGCCAACGTCCTGACTTTC. Translating it yields CSEPKEEGAAGANVLTF.